Below are 10 T cell receptor beta chains sequenced from a single sample in a study of CD8 T cells in ankylosing spondylitis. These receptors' targets are unknown. Overall study results and limits: There was a TCR beta motif, made of eight highly homologous variants, that appeared characteristic of ankylosing spondylitis blood.

TCRdb reanalysed the 5' RACE reads using MiXCR and keeps one entry per CDR3 protein. The table includes about 330,000 distinct CDR3 sequences, 8% detected once. The sample comprised blood, either unsorted or a sorted T cell fraction (not recorded which). Receptors were obtained from a male donor with ankylosing spondylitis.

In DNA, the CDR3 is TGTGCCAGCAGCTTTGGCAGGACACTCGGACTAAATGGCTACACCTTC. It codes for CASSFGRTLGLNGYTF. This chain connects TRBV7-2 to TRBJ1-2, with D possibly matching TRBD1 (5 bases). Trimming stripped 3 bases from V and 6 bases from J, with 20 bases between. Germline V lookup: CDR1 SGHTA, CDR2 FQGNSA. The CDR3 contains 16 residues.

The J gene is TRBJ2-5, the V gene TRBV7-9, with 13 bases matching TRBD2. The CDR3 runs to 17 residues. Germline CDR1 and CDR2: SEHNR and FQNEAQ (reference sequence). V gave up 0 bases and J gave up 5 bases; unmatched junction bases: 6. Here the CDR3 DNA reads TGTGCCAGCAGCTTAGCGGGGGGACTAGCGGGGACCGAGACCCAGTACTTC. Its translation is CASSLAGGLAGTETQYF.

This clonotype has just a few counts. The chain couples TRBV7-9 to TRBJ2-7; a weak D match, TRBD2 (6 bases). The CDR3 has 12 residues. Germline assignment: CDR1 SEHNR and CDR2 FQNEAQ (reference sequence). V gave up 3 bases and J gave up 7 bases, with 10 bases separating them. CDR3 loop: CASSFPSGEQYF. Here the CDR3 DNA reads TGTGCCAGCAGCTTCCCCAGCGGGGAGCAGTACTTC.

This clonotype was observed many times. The genes are TRBV3-1 and TRBJ2-7; D unresolved. CDR1 and CDR2 from the germline V gene are LGHDT and YNNKEL (reference sequence). The CDR3 sequence is 12 residues long. Trimming removed 6 bases from V and 5 bases from J, with 11 bases in between. The CDR3 nucleotides are TGTGCCAGCAGTCCCGGAGAGGACGAGCAGTACTTC. This sequence encodes CASSPGEDEQYF.

V and J are TRBV4-1 and TRBJ2-1, with TRBD1 matching over 8 bases. This CDR3 contains 16 residues. Germline V gives CDR1 MGHRA, CDR2 YSYEKL. Trimming removed 4 bases from V and 4 bases from J; junction bases left unmatched: 9. This CDR3 is CASSPVGRDRYNEQFF. CDR3 nucleotide sequence: TGCGCCAGCAGCCCGGTCGGGCGGGACAGGTACAATGAGCAGTTCTTC.

This clonotype was seen ten or more times. DNA for the CDR3: TGTGCCAGCAGCTTAACCAACACCGGGGAGCTGTTTTTT. It translates to CASSLTNTGELFF. The chain recombines TRBV7-3 with TRBJ2-2; D remains ambiguous. There are 13 residues in the CDR3. Trimming removed 0 bases at V and 2 bases at J, with 1 base between. Germline CDR1 and CDR2: SGHTA and FQGTGA.

The gene calls are TRBV12-3 or TRBV12-4 and TRBJ2-7, with TRBD2 matching 8 bases. CDR3 length: 12 amino acids. Trimming removed 6 bases from V and 6 bases from J; junction bases left unmatched: 4. CDR3 region: CASSPLAAEQYF. CDR3 DNA sequence: TGTGCCAGCAGCCCACTAGCGGCCGAGCAGTACTTC.

V and J are TRBV7-8 and TRBJ2-1; tentatively, D is TRBD1 (7 bases). Germline assignment: CDR1 SGHVS and CDR2 FQNEAQ. V was shortened by 6 bases and J by 0 bases, with 15 bases between the two germline ends. The CDR3 totals 16 residues. The CDR3 sequence: CASSQGGTLSYNEQFF. The CDR3 DNA follows: TGTGCCAGCAGTCAGGGGGGCACCCTCTCCTACAATGAGCAGTTCTTC.

V gene TRBV2 combines with J gene TRBJ2-7; TRBD2 is a possible D gene (5 bases). Germline CDR1 and CDR2: SNHLY and FYNNEI. The V gene lost 7 bases and the J gene lost 2 bases, with 21 bases spanning the gap. This CDR3 contains 16 residues. DNA for the CDR3: TGTGCCAGCACCACCAGAGGCCGTTACGGGGCCTACGAGCAGTACTTC. Translating it yields CASTTRGRYGAYEQYF.

This clonotype has a handful of counts. The V call is TRBV28, the J call TRBJ2-7; 14 positions agree with TRBD2. Germline CDR1 and CDR2: MDHEN and SYDVKM. V was pared by 4 bases and J by 0 bases, with 11 bases of the junction left unmatched. The CDR3 is 19 amino acids. The CDR3 is CASSSLWTSGRSSSYEQYF. DNA of the CDR3: TGTGCCAGCAGTTCACTCTGGACTAGCGGGAGGTCTAGCTCCTACGAGCAGTACTTC.